This record covers a single T cell receptor (beta chain). Its cognate antigen is unknown. This entry comes from a study of blood T cells in healthy people across ages. Germline trimming cut 4 bases from V and 3 bases from J; bases unmatched to any gene: 15. CDR3 length: 18 residues. From germline, CDR1 is MGHDK and CDR2 SYGVNS. Points from the study as a whole: Unsorted PBMC material precluded a definitive naive versus antigen-experienced comparison. Higher naive T cell percentage went strongly together with higher TCR beta diversity.

Using a J-beta primer mix together with a sample-barcoded 5' primer, a second PCR was run for roughly 6 to 11 cycles. A single record per CDR3 protein comes from TCRdb applying MiXCR to the 5' RACE reads. Of 800,000 to 1,000,000 distinct CDR3 sequences listed, about 48% are singletons. The sequence came from a man aged 25-40 years in good health. The source material was blood. V is TRBV25-1 and J is TRBJ1-5, with TRBD1 matching over 7 bases. The DNA for the CDR3 is TGTGCCAGCAGTGCCCACGAAATCGGGACAGCTTTCAATCAGCCCCAGCATTTT. Translating gives CASSAHEIGTAFNQPQHF.